Listed here are 21 T cell receptor beta chains from one sample, sequenced in a study of T cell responses to AZD1222 COVID-19 vaccine. Sequencing used immunoSEQ multiplex PCR; TCRdb keeps in-frame clones, though not all of them. In the table there are around 140,000 clones, about nine tenths of which are singletons. Source: peripheral blood, taken 28 days after the second AZD1222 dose. These receptors were taken from an adult who received the AZD1222 COVID-19 vaccine.

J is TRBJ1-2 and V is TRBV29-1; D gene ambiguous. The length of the CDR3 is 13 residues. The ends were cut back, 5 bases at V and 0 bases at J, with 10 bases in the middle. Per the germline V gene, CDR1 is SQVTM and CDR2 is ANQGSEA. This CDR3 is CSVKNEANYGYTF. The CDR3 DNA sequence: TGCAGCGTTAAAAATGAAGCTAACTATGGCTACACCTTC.

V gene TRBV24-1 combines with J gene TRBJ2-4; no firm D call. Between the trimmed V and J ends, which lost 0 bases and 1 base, there was a span of 18 bases. This CDR3 is 19 amino acids long. The V gene's germline CDR1 is KGHDR and CDR2 SFDVKD. This CDR3 reads CATSDLQMEGLPAKNIQYF. CDR3 nucleotide sequence: TGTGCCACCAGTGATTTGCAAATGGAAGGGCTGCCCGCCAAAAACATTCAGTACTTC.

The genes are TRBV5-4 and TRBJ1-2, with D hard to call. CDR3 length: 14 amino acids. Trimming took off 1 base at V and 1 base at J, with 8 bases between the two ends. Germline V CDR1 and CDR2: SGHNT, YYREEE (reference sequence). This chain's CDR3 is CASSLRTVNYGYTF. The DNA for the CDR3 is TGTGCCAGCAGCTTGAGGACGGTTAACTATGGCTACACCTTC.

A note on this clone: The identical CDR3 is also encoded by other nucleotide sequences in the sample. The J gene is TRBJ2-7, the V gene TRBV7-3; D may be TRBD2 (6 bases). V shed 0 bases and J shed 6 bases, with 9 bases lying between them. The germline CDR1 and CDR2 sequences are SGHTA and FQGTGA. The CDR3 loop spans 13 amino acids. DNA of the CDR3: TGTGCCAGCAGCTTAACAGGGACTGGCGAGCAGTACTTC. It codes for CASSLTGTGEQYF.

This clone showed up just a few times. V gene TRBV7-8 combines with J gene TRBJ1-2, with D maybe TRBD1 (5 bases). The germline V and J ends were trimmed by 3 bases and 3 bases, with 14 bases remaining between them. This CDR3 region has 15 residues. Germline V gives CDR1 SGHVS, CDR2 FQNEAQ. The CDR3: CASSLGLTPDYGYTF. CDR3 coding DNA: TGTGCCAGCAGCTTGGGGCTGACACCTGACTATGGCTACACCTTC. Full variable domain (missing parts from reference TRBV7-8 and TRBJ1-2): GAGVSQSPRYKVAKRGQDVALRCDPISGHVSLFWYQQALGQGPEFLTYFQNEAQLDKSGLPSDRFFAERPEGSVSTLKIQRTQQEDSAVYLCASSLGLTPDYGYTFGSGTRLTVV.

The chain carries TRBV6-5 and TRBJ1-4; TRBD1 matches at 7 bases. CDR1 is MNHEY and CDR2 is SVGAGI in the germline V gene. CDR3 size: 13 residues. The junction had 4 bases not matched to a gene; V was cut back by 7 bases and J by 5 bases. CDR3 protein: CASTRTGNEKLFF. The CDR3 DNA reads TGTGCCAGCACCAGGACAGGAAATGAAAAACTGTTTTTT.

The rearrangement uses TRBV27 and TRBJ2-3; 11 bases map to TRBD2. Germline values: CDR1 MNHEY, CDR2 SMNVEV (reference sequence). Trimming removed 6 bases from V and 9 bases from J; junction bases left unmatched: 11. This CDR3 contains 15 residues. In nucleotides, the CDR3 is TGTGCCAGCAGATTACTTAGCGGGGGGGCAAAGACGCAGTATTTT. Residues: CASRLLSGGAKTQYF.

The genes are TRBV12-3 or TRBV12-4 and TRBJ2-3; D gene uncertain. V lost 2 bases, J lost 5 bases, and 5 bases lay in between. CDR3 length: 12 residues. Written as DNA, the CDR3 is TGTGCCAGCAGTTTAATCGGAGATACGCAGTATTTT. It is translated as CASSLIGDTQYF.

The chain couples TRBV12-3 or TRBV12-4 to TRBJ1-2, with unresolved D. V lost 3 bases, J lost 8 bases, and 13 bases lay in between. This CDR3 comprises 13 residues. The CDR3 bases are TGTGCCAGCAGTTTCTCGGATAGAGTAGGCTACACCTTC. Translating it yields CASSFSDRVGYTF.

This rearrangement joins TRBV9 to TRBJ1-2; no clear D. Germline assignment: CDR1 SGDLS and CDR2 YYNGEE. The ends were cut back, 4 bases at V and 0 bases at J, with 10 bases in the middle. The CDR3 covers 14 residues. As DNA, the CDR3 is TGTGCCAGCAGCCCTGACCGATCTAACTATGGCTACACCTTC. It is translated as CASSPDRSNYGYTF.

The rearrangement links TRBV11-3 to TRBJ2-2; TRBD1 aligns across 8 bases. The germline gives CDR1 SGHNT, CDR2 YENEEA. The V and J ends lost 5 bases and 7 bases, in that order; junction bases with no gene match: 9. The CDR3 is made up of 15 amino acids. CDR3 sequence: CASSKMTGVGGELFF. The DNA of the CDR3 is TGTGCCAGCAGCAAGATGACAGGGGTCGGCGGGGAGCTGTTTTTT.

J is TRBJ2-7 and V is TRBV24-1, with D unresolved. V was cut by 5 bases and J by 0 bases, with 7 bases left in between. The CDR3 runs to 13 residues. Germline CDR1 KGHDR, CDR2 SFDVKD. The CDR3 sequence: CATSARNSYEQYF. CDR3 bases: TGTGCCACCAGTGCTAGAAACTCCTACGAGCAGTACTTC.

J is TRBJ1-2 and V is TRBV14; D is undetermined. The germline CDR1 and CDR2 sequences are SGHDN and FVKESK. CDR3 length: 13 amino acids. V lost 2 bases, J lost 4 bases, and 8 bases lay in between. The chain's CDR3 is CASSQPSGYGYTF. CDR3 nucleotides: TGTGCCAGCAGCCAACCTTCAGGCTATGGCTACACCTTC.

The J gene is TRBJ1-5, the V gene TRBV11-3; 11 positions match TRBD1. Germline V gene data show CDR1 as SGHNT and CDR2 as YENEEA. V lost 4 bases, J lost 7 bases, and 15 bases stayed unmatched. This CDR3 is built from 18 residues. The CDR3 DNA is TGTGCCAGCAGCTCGACCGGGACAGGGGGGACCCTCGGGCAGCCCCAGCATTTT. Its translation is CASSSTGTGGTLGQPQHF. Combining the CDR3 with reference TRBV11-3 and TRBJ1-5 gives the whole variable domain EAGVVQSPRYKIIEKKQPVAFWCNPISGHNTLYWYLQNLGQGPELLIRYENEEAVDDSQLPKDRFSAERLKGVDSTLKIQPAELGDSAVYLCASSSTGTGGTLGQPQHFGDGTRLSIL.

The rearrangement uses TRBV12-3 or TRBV12-4 and TRBJ1-2, with D uncertain. The CDR3 sequence is 12 residues long. V lost 2 bases and J lost 5, with 6 bases in between. This CDR3 is CASSLYGYGYTF. CDR3 in DNA: TGTGCCAGCAGTTTATATGGGTATGGCTACACCTTC.

This clone was picked up a small number of times. The rearrangement joins TRBV5-1 to TRBJ1-1, with D uncertain. The CDR3 sequence is 16 residues long. V was clipped by 1 base and J by 2 bases, with 15 bases between them. From germline, CDR1 is SGHRS and CDR2 YFSETQ. The CDR3 bases are TGCGCCAGCAGCTTGACGTCCAGACGCACCAACACTGAAGCTTTCTTT. Amino acid sequence: CASSLTSRRTNTEAFF. The full variable domain, rest sourced from reference TRBV5-1 and TRBJ1-1, is KAGVTQTPRYLIKTRGQQVTLSCSPISGHRSVSWYQQTPGQGLQFLFEYFSETQRNKGNFPGRFSGRQFSNSRSEMNVSTLELGDSALYLCASSLTSRRTNTEAFFGQGTRLTVV.

The rearrangement links TRBV29-1 to TRBJ1-4; D remains ambiguous. V lost 4 bases and J lost 4, with 7 bases in between. Germline CDR1 reads SQVTM; CDR2 reads ANQGSEA. The CDR3 spans 12 residues. The CDR3 region is CSVVTFNEKLFF. DNA for the CDR3: TGCAGCGTTGTGACATTTAATGAAAAACTGTTTTTT.

The rearrangement uses TRBV11-1 and TRBJ2-3, with D perhaps TRBD2 (5 bases). The CDR3 consists of 15 residues. The V end was cut by 2 bases, the J end by 7 bases, with 16 bases between. CDR1 SGHAT and CDR2 FQDESV come from the germline V gene (reference sequence). Here the CDR3 DNA reads TGTGCCAGCAGCTTATTTCGGGAACCCATCAATACGCAGTATTTT. This gives the protein CASSLFREPINTQYF.

The chain combines TRBV18 with TRBJ1-1, with D maybe TRBD1 (5 bases). The CDR3 is 14 amino acids. Trimming removed 6 bases from V and 2 bases from J, with 13 bases in between. CDR1 and CDR2 from the germline V gene are KGHSH and LQKENI. CDR3 coding DNA: TGTGCCAGCTCTTTCGGGACGACAAACACTGAAGCTTTCTTT. Translation gives CASSFGTTNTEAFF.

This sequence joins TRBV5-1 and TRBJ1-3; the D gene is possibly TRBD1 (5 bases). Germline values: CDR1 SGHRS, CDR2 YFSETQ. The CDR3 sequence is 13 residues long. V shed 3 bases and J shed 8 bases, with 12 bases lying between them. The CDR3 is CASSSDSGDTIYF. The CDR3 region has the DNA TGCGCCAGCAGCTCTGACAGTGGCGACACCATATATTTT.

This chain connects TRBV13 to TRBJ2-7, with D possibly matching TRBD2 (5 bases). V was trimmed by 4 bases and J by 4 bases, leaving 14 bases between them. Germline CDR1 and CDR2: PRHDT and FYEKMQ (reference sequence). The CDR3 sequence is 14 residues long. DNA of the CDR3: TGTGCCAGCAGCTCGCCGGGAACTCCTTACGAGCAGTACTTC. Amino acids: CASSSPGTPYEQYF.